This T cell receptor (beta chain) was sequenced during a study of Graves' ophthalmopathy and Graves' hyperthyroidism. Exclusion covered patients with other autoimmune diseases or uncontrolled infections (as well as pregnancy or lactation). Diagnostic conclusions were grounded in clinical symptoms, serum thyroxine, TRAb, thyroid ultrasound and orbital computed tomography. This clonotype was observed a handful of times. Antigen: not known. General study findings and limits: In separating ophthalmopathy from stable hyperthyroidism, a 13-signature model achieved around 85% sensitivity and approximately 81% specificity. A majority of expanded thyroid clonotypes exceeding 0.001 frequency were likewise present in blood.

Amplification from RNA transcripts yielded the TCR beta CDR3 regions. HTBI-primed first-round RT-PCR preceded second-round multiplex PCR. TCRdb re-called the multiplex PCR reads with MiXCR, one entry per CDR3 protein. This table has about 590,000 distinct CDR3 sequences, approximately 35% appearing once. The sequence was collected from an adult man with Graves' hyperthyroidism. The sequencing sample was made of peripheral blood or thyroid tissue (not recorded which).

CDR3 in amino acids: CASSYSQGYEQYF. The CDR3 DNA reads TGTGCCAGCAGTTACTCCCAAGGCTACGAGCAGTACTTC. The gene calls are TRBV6-5 and TRBJ2-7; D is unresolved. CDR3 length equals 13 residues. Germline V gives CDR1 MNHEY, CDR2 SVGAGI. Trimming cost V 0 bases and J 3 bases, with 6 bases left between them.